Listed below are T cell receptor beta chains from one sample, sequenced in a study of blood T cells in healthy people across ages. TCRdb reprocessed the 5' RACE reads with MiXCR, giving one entry per CDR3 protein. The sample carries about 1.7 million distinct CDR3 sequences, about 30% recorded once. Specimen: blood. Every receptor here comes from a woman younger than 45 in good health. Both conserved end residues are part of each CDR3. A D gene is named only where the DNA matches it firmly. Rows give clone size only sometimes, using once, few, many, or a class for an expanded clone.

v_call	d_call	j_call	clone_size	cdr3_aa	cdr3_nt
TRBV20-1	-	TRBJ2-2	-	CSARGPSGELFF	TGCAGTGCTAGAGGACCTAGCGGGGAGCTGTTTTTT
TRBV14	-	TRBJ2-1	few	CASSQDLVSSYNEQFF	TGTGCCAGCAGCCAAGACTTGGTGAGCTCCTACAATGAGCAGTTCTTC
TRBV11-2	TRBD2	TRBJ2-1	-	CASSKIGLAGEQFF	TGTGCCAGCAGCAAAATAGGACTAGCGGGTGAGCAGTTCTTC
TRBV12-3/TRBV12-4	-	TRBJ1-1	-	CASSFDSQGPVNTEAFF	TGTGCCAGCAGTTTTGATTCCCAAGGGCCCGTGAACACTGAAGCTTTCTTT
TRBV5-1	-	TRBJ2-3	-	CASSSGPTTDTQYF	TGCGCCAGCAGTTCCGGACCTACCACAGATACGCAGTATTTT
TRBV20-1	-	TRBJ2-1	-	CSARASVLFLNEQFF	TGCAGTGCTAGAGCCTCCGTACTATTCTTAAATGAGCAGTTCTTC
TRBV12-3/TRBV12-4	-	TRBJ2-5	few	CASSPDNPVETQYF	TGTGCCAGCAGTCCGGACAACCCGGTGGAGACCCAGTACTTC
TRBV5-6	-	TRBJ2-1	-	CASSFWGSTPRNEQFF	TGTGCCAGCAGCTTTTGGGGGTCTACTCCTAGGAATGAGCAGTTCTTC
TRBV5-1	TRBD2	TRBJ2-7	-	CASSLEAGGPLYEQYF	TGCGCCAGCAGCTTGGAAGCGGGGGGTCCCCTCTACGAGCAGTACTTC
TRBV30	-	TRBJ2-7	-	CAWSQQGGSYEQYF	TGTGCCTGGAGTCAACAGGGGGGGTCCTACGAGCAGTACTTC
TRBV6-5	TRBD1	TRBJ2-1	many	CASRPDRGQYNEQFF	TGTGCCAGCAGACCGGACAGGGGGCAATACAATGAGCAGTTCTTC
TRBV5-1	-	TRBJ1-5	few	CASSFLPPTVYNQPQHF	TGCGCCAGCAGCTTTTTACCACCGACGGTCTACAATCAGCCCCAGCATTTT
TRBV18	TRBD1	TRBJ1-4	few	CASSPDRVGEKLFF	TGTGCCAGCTCACCAGACAGGGTGGGTGAAAAACTGTTTTTT
TRBV7-2	TRBD2	TRBJ2-5	many	CASSLSGGAGETQYF	TGTGCCAGCAGCTTAAGCGGGGGGGCCGGGGAGACCCAGTACTTC